What follows describes a single TCR beta chain. This table comes from immunoSEQ multiplex PCR, and its TCRdb copy is limited to in-frame clones, with some not included. The sample has tens of thousands of clones; roughly 84% are singletons. The entry originates in a study of blood T cell repertoires in COVID-19. Trimming removed 5 bases from V and 4 bases from J; junction bases left unmatched: 5. This CDR3 is built from 15 residues. Germline V lookup: CDR1 SGHRS, CDR2 YFSETQ. The chain has TRBV5-1 and TRBJ2-1, with TRBD2 matching 11 bases. The sample taken for sequencing was peripheral blood. The source is a woman in her seventies with acute or convalescent COVID-19. The chain's CDR3 is CASSLTSGVYNEQFF. The DNA of the CDR3 is TGCGCCAGCAGTTTGACTAGCGGGGTTTACAATGAGCAGTTCTTC. The full variable domain, rest sourced from reference TRBV5-1 and TRBJ2-1, is KAGVTQTPRYLIKTRGQQVTLSCSPISGHRSVSWYQQTPGQGLQFLFEYFSETQRNKGNFPGRFSGRQFSNSRSEMNVSTLELGDSALYLCASSLTSGVYNEQFFGPGTRLTVL.